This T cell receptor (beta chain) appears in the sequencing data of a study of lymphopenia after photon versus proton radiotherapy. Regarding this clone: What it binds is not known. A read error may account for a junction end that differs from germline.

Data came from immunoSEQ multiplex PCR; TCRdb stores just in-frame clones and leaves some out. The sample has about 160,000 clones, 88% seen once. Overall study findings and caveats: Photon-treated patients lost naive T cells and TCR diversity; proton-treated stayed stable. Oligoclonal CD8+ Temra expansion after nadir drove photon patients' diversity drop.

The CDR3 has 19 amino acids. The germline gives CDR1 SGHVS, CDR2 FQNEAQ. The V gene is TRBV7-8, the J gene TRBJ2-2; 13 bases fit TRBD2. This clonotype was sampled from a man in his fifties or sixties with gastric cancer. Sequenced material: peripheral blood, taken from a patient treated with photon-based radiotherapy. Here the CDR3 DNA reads TGTGCCAGCAACTTAGACAGGACTAGCGGGAGAGCGAACACCGGGGAGCTGTTTTTT. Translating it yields CASNLDRTSGRANTGELFF. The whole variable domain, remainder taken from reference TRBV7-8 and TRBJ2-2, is GAGVSQSPRYKVAKRGQDVALRCDPISGHVSLFWYQQALGQGPEFLTYFQNEAQLDKSGLPSDRFFAERPEGSVSTLKIQRTQQEDSAVYLCASNLDRTSGRANTGELFFGEGSRLTVL.